Listed below are T cell receptor beta chains from one sample, sequenced in a study of shared clonotypes between healthy human individuals. Here immunoSEQ multiplex PCR was the method, and the copy in TCRdb shows in-frame clones only, minus some. The table lists about 2.1 million clones, about 93% of them singletons, with roughly 1.8% in the top ten. Material: naive CD8+ T cells from PBMCs. The receptors here all came from a man between 18 and 29 years old in good health. Some clones in this sample may be carry-over from other donors' samples. Each CDR3 is given with its conserved first and last residue. A D gene is named only where the DNA matches it firmly. Size is stated for part of the rows, as once, few or many counts, or as a class when the clone is expanded.

J: TRBJ2-1
size: .
V: TRBV13
D: .
DNA: TGTGCCAGCAGCTTGGGCGGGCCGGGCTACAATGAGCAGTTCTTC
CDR3: CASSLGGPGYNEQFF

J: TRBJ2-7
size: .
V: TRBV11-2
D: TRBD1
DNA: TGTGCCAGCAGCTTCGGGACAGGGTCTAACGAGCAGTACTTC
CDR3: CASSFGTGSNEQYF

J: TRBJ2-7
size: .
V: TRBV27
D: .
DNA: TGTGCCAGCAGTTTAATAGGGGATTACGAGCAGTACTTC
CDR3: CASSLIGDYEQYF

J: TRBJ2-7
size: .
V: TRBV7-9
D: .
DNA: TGTGCCAGCAGCAGTTGGGGGACATTCTACGAGCAGTACTTC
CDR3: CASSSWGTFYEQYF

J: TRBJ2-5
size: .
V: TRBV7-9
D: TRBD1
DNA: TGTGCCAGCAGCTTACCCGGACAGGGAGACCAAGAGACCCAGTACTTC
CDR3: CASSLPGQGDQETQYF

J: TRBJ2-2
size: .
V: TRBV9
D: .
DNA: TGTGCCAGCAGCGTCCCCTCCGGCGACCCGAACACCGGGGAGCTGTTTTTT
CDR3: CASSVPSGDPNTGELFF

J: TRBJ1-1
size: .
V: TRBV28
D: .
DNA: TGTGCCAGCAGTCCCCACAGGGTTTACACTGAAGCTTTCTTT
CDR3: CASSPHRVYTEAFF

J: TRBJ2-1
size: .
V: TRBV27
D: .
DNA: TGTGCCAGCAGTTTTGTGGACAGATACAATGAGCAGTTCTTC
CDR3: CASSFVDRYNEQFF

J: TRBJ2-7
size: once
V: TRBV5-4
D: .
DNA: TGTGCCAGCAGCTTGGGCGGCGAGCAGTACTTC
CDR3: CASSLGGEQYF

J: TRBJ2-2
size: .
V: TRBV13
D: TRBD2
DNA: TGTGCCAGCAGCTTGGCGGGAGGGCCGTTCACCGGGGAGCTGTTTTTT
CDR3: CASSLAGGPFTGELFF

J: TRBJ2-1
size: .
V: TRBV6-5
D: .
DNA: TGTGCCAGCAGTTATCGGGAGACAAACAATGAGCAGTTCTTC
CDR3: CASSYRETNNEQFF

J: TRBJ1-5
size: .
V: TRBV28
D: TRBD1
DNA: TGTGCCAGCAGTTTCGACAGGGGGAATTCCCAGCCCCAGCATTTT
CDR3: CASSFDRGNSQPQHF

J: TRBJ1-2
size: .
V: TRBV7-6
D: TRBD1
DNA: TGTGCCAGCAGCTTAGGGAGGGGACAGGGGGCGGAAGGCTACACCTTC
CDR3: CASSLGRGQGAEGYTF

J: TRBJ2-1
size: .
V: TRBV19
D: .
DNA: TGTGCCAGTAGTGCCAGTACTAACCCAGGCTACAATGAGCAGTTCTTC
CDR3: CASSASTNPGYNEQFF

J: TRBJ1-2
size: .
V: TRBV6-5
D: .
DNA: TGTGCCAGCAGTTACCGTCGGGGCGCGGACTATGGCTACACCTTC
CDR3: CASSYRRGADYGYTF

J: TRBJ2-7
size: few
V: TRBV4-1
D: TRBD1
DNA: TGCGCCAGCAGCCAACCGGGACAGGGGGCCTACGAGCAGTACTTC
CDR3: CASSQPGQGAYEQYF

J: TRBJ2-1
size: .
V: TRBV6-5
D: .
DNA: TGTGCCAGCAGTTACTACAGGGACAATGAGCAGTTCTTC
CDR3: CASSYYRDNEQFF

J: TRBJ2-3
size: once
V: TRBV28
D: .
DNA: TGTGCCAGCAGTTTACCGGGAGCGGACACAGATACGCAGTATTTT
CDR3: CASSLPGADTDTQYF

J: TRBJ1-2
size: .
V: TRBV4-1
D: .
DNA: TGCGCCAGCAGCCAAGATTGGGGGAGGGGGTCCCATGGCTACACCTTC
CDR3: CASSQDWGRGSHGYTF

J: TRBJ1-2
size: .
V: TRBV6-1
D: .
DNA: TGTGCCAGCAGTGAGGGGACCTTGGTTAACTATGGCTACACCTTC
CDR3: CASSEGTLVNYGYTF

J: TRBJ2-5
size: .
V: TRBV28
D: TRBD2
DNA: TGTGCCAGCAGCCCACTAGCGGGAGGATGGGAGACCCAGTACTTC
CDR3: CASSPLAGGWETQYF

J: TRBJ2-1
size: .
V: TRBV5-8
D: .
DNA: TGTGCCAGCAGCTGGAGCAGTGAGGCCTATGAGCAGTTCTTC
CDR3: CASSWSSEAYEQFF

J: TRBJ2-2
size: .
V: TRBV6-1
D: .
DNA: TGTGCCAGCAGTGCCTGGACACGCTCGAACACCGGGGAGCTGTTTTTT
CDR3: CASSAWTRSNTGELFF

J: TRBJ2-3
size: .
V: TRBV4-1
D: .
DNA: .
CDR3: CASSQVLRAADTQYF

J: TRBJ1-2
size: .
V: TRBV18
D: TRBD1
DNA: TGTGCCAGCTCACCGGGACAGCCTTATGGCTACACCTTC
CDR3: CASSPGQPYGYTF

J: TRBJ2-7
size: .
V: TRBV5-4
D: .
DNA: TGTGCCAGCAGCTTCACCTTGACTGCGAGCTCCTACGAGCAGTACTTC
CDR3: CASSFTLTASSYEQYF

J: TRBJ2-7
size: .
V: TRBV14
D: TRBD2
DNA: TGTGCCAGCAGCCATGGACTAGCGAACTACGAGCAGTACTTC
CDR3: CASSHGLANYEQYF

J: TRBJ1-4
size: .
V: TRBV4-3
D: .
DNA: TGCGCCAGCAGCCAAGACACCCCCGTACAGTCTAATGAAAAACTGTTTTTT
CDR3: CASSQDTPVQSNEKLFF

J: TRBJ1-1
size: .
V: TRBV6-1
D: .
DNA: TGTGCCAGCAGTGCCTCCCGGGACACGTATGGCACTGAAGCTTTCTTT
CDR3: CASSASRDTYGTEAFF

J: TRBJ2-1
size: once
V: TRBV19
D: TRBD2
DNA: TGTGCCAGTAGTATGGGCCGACTAGCGGCCTACAATGAGCAGTTCTTC
CDR3: CASSMGRLAAYNEQFF

J: TRBJ1-2
size: .
V: TRBV30
D: .
DNA: TGTGCCTGGAGTGAAGACGCGCTCGGCTACACCTTC
CDR3: CAWSEDALGYTF

J: TRBJ1-2
size: .
V: TRBV30
D: TRBD1
DNA: TGTGCCTGGAGTGTAAGGGGGCAGGCCTATAACTATGGCTACACCTTC
CDR3: CAWSVRGQAYNYGYTF

J: TRBJ1-5
size: .
V: TRBV30
D: .
DNA: TGTGCCTGGAGTGTTGGGGCAGGGGATCAGCCCCAGCATTTT
CDR3: CAWSVGAGDQPQHF

J: TRBJ2-7
size: .
V: TRBV28
D: .
DNA: TGTGCCAGCAGTTTAGGTTGGGGCTATCGGGTAAGCTACGAGCAGTACTTC
CDR3: CASSLGWGYRVSYEQYF

J: TRBJ2-1
size: .
V: TRBV6-5
D: TRBD2
DNA: TGTGCCAGCAGTCTCTTGCGGGAGCACAATGAGCAGTTCTTC
CDR3: CASSLLREHNEQFF

J: TRBJ1-1
size: .
V: TRBV27
D: .
DNA: TGTGCCAGCAGTCCGCGGGCCGAGAACACTGAAGCTTTCTTT
CDR3: CASSPRAENTEAFF

J: TRBJ2-1
size: .
V: TRBV27
D: TRBD2
DNA: TGTGCCAGCAGTTTACTACATAGCGGGAAAGAGGACAATGAGCAGTTCTTC
CDR3: CASSLLHSGKEDNEQFF

J: TRBJ2-7
size: .
V: TRBV28
D: .
DNA: TGTGCCAGCAGTTTACCCCATACCTACGAGCAGTACTTC
CDR3: CASSLPHTYEQYF

J: TRBJ2-7
size: once
V: TRBV4-1
D: .
DNA: TGCGCCAGCAGCCATCTCGTCGGCGGAACCTTCGAGCAGTACTTC
CDR3: CASSHLVGGTFEQYF

J: TRBJ2-5
size: .
V: TRBV27
D: .
DNA: TGTGCCAGCAGTTTACGGAGGGCCTACCAAGAGACCCAGTACTTC
CDR3: CASSLRRAYQETQYF

J: TRBJ1-5
size: few
V: TRBV27
D: TRBD1
DNA: TGTGCCAGCAGTCCGACAGGGAATCAGCCCCAGCATTTT
CDR3: CASSPTGNQPQHF

J: TRBJ2-7
size: .
V: TRBV5-1
D: .
DNA: TGCGCCAGCAGCTTACCGAACTACGAGCAGTACTTC
CDR3: CASSLPNYEQYF

J: TRBJ2-3
size: .
V: TRBV4-3
D: TRBD2
DNA: TGCGCCAGCAGCCAAGTTTTGCGGGAGGGCCTTCCAGATACGCAGTATTTT
CDR3: CASSQVLREGLPDTQYF

J: TRBJ2-1
size: .
V: TRBV18
D: .
DNA: TGTGCCAGCTCACCCCCGATGAGTTTAGGGTTAAGCTCCTACAATGAGCAGTTCTTC
CDR3: CASSPPMSLGLSSYNEQFF

J: TRBJ2-3
size: .
V: TRBV29-1
D: .
DNA: TGCAGCGTTGAAGATTTTCAACCGGGACAACAAACAGATACGCAGTATTTT
CDR3: CSVEDFQPGQQTDTQYF

J: TRBJ2-7
size: .
V: TRBV15
D: TRBD2
DNA: TGTGCCGCCAGTAGCGGGAGCCAGTACGAGCAGTACTTC
CDR3: CAASSGSQYEQYF

J: TRBJ1-5
size: once
V: TRBV28
D: TRBD1
DNA: TGTGCCAGCAGTCCCCCACCTCGGACAGGGGAGGGCAATCAGCCCCAGCATTTT
CDR3: CASSPPPRTGEGNQPQHF

J: TRBJ2-7
size: .
V: TRBV7-2
D: .
DNA: TGTGCCAGCAGCTTAGCGGAATCCTACGAGCAGTACTTC
CDR3: CASSLAESYEQYF

J: TRBJ1-6
size: .
V: TRBV7-9
D: .
DNA: TGTGCCAGCAGCTTAGGAGGGGCGCATAATTCACCCCTCCACTTT
CDR3: CASSLGGAHNSPLHF

J: TRBJ2-1
size: .
V: TRBV11-2
D: .
DNA: TGTGCCAGCAGCTTAGGAGTAAGCGTGGGACAAAGGGAGTTCTTC
CDR3: CASSLGVSVGQREFF

J: TRBJ1-1
size: .
V: TRBV10-3
D: .
DNA: TGTGCCATCAGCGGACTCGGCACTGAAGCTTTCTTT
CDR3: CAISGLGTEAFF

J: TRBJ1-2
size: .
V: TRBV5-6
D: .
DNA: TGTGCCAGCAGCTTGTTCCACAGGCTTAACTATGGCTACACCTTC
CDR3: CASSLFHRLNYGYTF

J: TRBJ2-1
size: .
V: TRBV29-1
D: .
DNA: TGCAGCGTTGAAGGTCAAGTCGGGGGCTCCTACAATGAGCAGTTCTTC
CDR3: CSVEGQVGGSYNEQFF

J: TRBJ2-3
size: .
V: TRBV2
D: .
DNA: TGTGCCACCCTGGCCGAACAAGATACGCAGTATTTT
CDR3: CATLAEQDTQYF

J: TRBJ1-1
size: .
V: TRBV7-9
D: .
DNA: TGTGCCAGCAGCTTCCCGGGAAAGGGGGGCACTGAAGCTTTCTTT
CDR3: CASSFPGKGGTEAFF